One sample yielded the 4 T cell receptor beta chains listed below, sequenced in a study of T cell changes during pregnancy in multiple sclerosis. TCRdb's copy holds only in-frame clones and misses some; the assay was immunoSEQ multiplex PCR. The sample yields around 110,000 clones, roughly 90% seen once. The specimen was peripheral blood, collected after pregnancy. The receptors come from a female donor with multiple sclerosis, enrolled in a pregnancy study.

The chain is built from TRBV7-2 and TRBJ2-7; D ambiguous. This CDR3 comprises 14 residues. Germline CDR1 and CDR2: SGHTA and FQGNSA. V gave up 5 bases and J gave up 3 bases, with 14 bases separating them. The DNA of the CDR3 is TGTGCCAGCAGCCCCCGACTCCTACTCTACGAGCAGTACTTC. Translating gives CASSPRLLLYEQYF.

The chain has TRBV9 and TRBJ2-1; a weak D match, TRBD2 (6 bases). This CDR3 is built from 17 residues. The germline V gene encodes CDR1 SGDLS and CDR2 YYNGEE. Trimming took off 4 bases at V and 3 bases at J, with 20 bases between the two ends. The chain's CDR3 is CASSSPRAGGIYNEQFF. CDR3 nucleotide sequence: TGTGCCAGCAGCTCCCCCCGGGCAGGCGGGATCTACAATGAGCAGTTCTTC.

The rearrangement links TRBV25-1 to TRBJ2-3, with 14 bases aligning to TRBD2. V dropped 4 bases and J dropped 7; count of bases not matched to a gene: 10. The CDR3 spans 17 residues. Germline assignment: CDR1 MGHDK and CDR2 SYGVNS. The DNA for the CDR3 is TGTGCCAGCAGTGCCTTTGGGACTAGCGGGAGTGGATATACGCAGTATTTT. Its protein is CASSAFGTSGSGYTQYF. The whole variable domain, remainder taken from reference TRBV25-1 and TRBJ2-3, is EADIYQTPRYLVIGTGKKITLECSQTMGHDKMYWYQQDPGMELHLIHYSYGVNSTEKGDLSSESTVSRIRTEHFPLTLESARPSHTSQYLCASSAFGTSGSGYTQYFGPGTRLTVL.

The genes are TRBV19 and TRBJ1-3; D not resolved. Germline lookup yields CDR1 LNHDA and CDR2 SQIVND (reference sequence). The V end was cut by 1 base, the J end by 0 bases, with 10 bases between. This CDR3 contains 16 residues. CDR3 residues: CASSIGQVNSGNTIYF. In DNA form, the CDR3 reads TGTGCCAGTAGTATAGGCCAGGTTAACTCTGGAAACACCATATATTTT.